A selection of T cell receptor beta chains follows, all from one sample in a study of shared clonotypes between healthy human individuals. The protocol was immunoSEQ multiplex PCR, while the TCRdb copy is restricted to in-frame clones and leaves out a portion. This repertoire shows millions of clones, 85% to 95% found once; its top ten account for about 0.13%. Sequencing input: naive CD4+ T cells sorted from blood. These receptors were obtained from a man between 18 and 29 years old in good health. Each CDR3 is given with its conserved first and last residue. A D gene is named only where the DNA matches it firmly. Part of the rows lack a size; the others show once, few, many or a class for expanded clones.

CASSLRGQYTEAFF | TGTGCCAGCAGCTTAAGGGGACAGTACACTGAAGCTTTCTTT | TRBD1 | TRBV7-3 | - | TRBJ1-1
CASSPGTGQLSYEQYF | TGCGCCAGCAGCCCAGGGACGGGACAGCTTTCCTACGAGCAGTACTTC | TRBD1 | TRBV4-3 | - | TRBJ2-7
CASRRGTGPQREETQYF | TGTGCCAGCAGAAGGGGGACAGGCCCTCAGAGGGAAGAGACCCAGTACTTC | - | TRBV21-1 | once | TRBJ2-5
CASSTAGTAYEQYF | TGCGCCAGCAGCACAGCCGGGACAGCCTACGAGCAGTACTTC | TRBD1 | TRBV5-1 | - | TRBJ2-7
CASSVGQAYGYTF | TGTGCCAGCAGCGTTGGCCAGGCCTATGGCTACACCTTC | - | TRBV25-1 | - | TRBJ1-2
CASSGVFLSSPLHF | TGTGCCAGCAGTGGGGTATTCTTAAGTTCACCCCTCCACTTT | - | TRBV25-1 | - | TRBJ1-6
CASSLTSGSFRRIPDTQYF | TGCGCCAGCAGCTTGACTAGCGGGAGTTTTAGAAGAATCCCAGATACGCAGTATTTT | TRBD2 | TRBV5-1 | - | TRBJ2-3
CASRAGTVNEKLFF | TGTGCCAGCAGGGCCGGGACAGTTAATGAAAAACTGTTTTTT | TRBD1 | TRBV6-1 | - | TRBJ1-4
CASSFAPGQGSNEQYF | TGTGCCAGCAGCTTCGCCCCGGGACAGGGGTCCAACGAGCAGTACTTC | TRBD1 | TRBV7-9 | - | TRBJ2-7
CASSLEGSAGNTIYF | TGTGCCAGCAGCTTAGAGGGTTCGGCTGGAAACACCATATATTTT | - | TRBV5-4 | - | TRBJ1-3
CASSPGQGIGEQYF | TGTGCCAGCAGCCCCGGACAGGGTATCGGCGAGCAGTACTTC | TRBD1 | TRBV7-9 | - | TRBJ2-7
CASSEMGAGTGNEQFF | TGTGCCAGCAGTGAAATGGGCGCGGGTACAGGGAATGAGCAGTTCTTC | - | TRBV6-1 | - | TRBJ2-1
CASSSLRVSYEQYF | TGTGCCAGCAGCTCCCTCAGGGTTTCCTACGAGCAGTACTTC | - | TRBV5-5 | - | TRBJ2-7
CASSEKAPNTGELFF | TGCGCCAGCAGTGAGAAGGCTCCGAACACCGGGGAGCTGTTTTTT | - | TRBV10-1 | - | TRBJ2-2